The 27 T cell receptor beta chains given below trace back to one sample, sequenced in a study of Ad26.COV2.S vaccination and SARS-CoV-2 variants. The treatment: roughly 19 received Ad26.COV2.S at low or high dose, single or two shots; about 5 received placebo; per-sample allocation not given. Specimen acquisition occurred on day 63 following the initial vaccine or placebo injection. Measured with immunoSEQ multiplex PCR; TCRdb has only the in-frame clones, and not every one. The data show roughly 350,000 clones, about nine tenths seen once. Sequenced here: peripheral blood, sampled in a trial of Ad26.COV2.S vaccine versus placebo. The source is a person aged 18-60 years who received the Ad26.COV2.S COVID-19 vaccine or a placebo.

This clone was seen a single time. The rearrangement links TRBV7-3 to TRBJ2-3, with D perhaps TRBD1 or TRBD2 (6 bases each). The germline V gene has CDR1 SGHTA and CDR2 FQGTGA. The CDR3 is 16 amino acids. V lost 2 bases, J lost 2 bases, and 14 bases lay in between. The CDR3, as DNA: TGTGCCAGCAGCTTAGGACTCGGGGGCCTCACAGATACGCAGTATTTT. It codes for CASSLGLGGLTDTQYF.

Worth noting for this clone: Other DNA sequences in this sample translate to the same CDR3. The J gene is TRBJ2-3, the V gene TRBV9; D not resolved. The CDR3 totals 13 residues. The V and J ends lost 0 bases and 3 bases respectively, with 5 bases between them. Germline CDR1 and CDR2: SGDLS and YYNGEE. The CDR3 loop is CASSVGGTDTQYF. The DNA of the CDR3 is TGTGCCAGCAGCGTAGGAGGAACAGATACGCAGTATTTT.

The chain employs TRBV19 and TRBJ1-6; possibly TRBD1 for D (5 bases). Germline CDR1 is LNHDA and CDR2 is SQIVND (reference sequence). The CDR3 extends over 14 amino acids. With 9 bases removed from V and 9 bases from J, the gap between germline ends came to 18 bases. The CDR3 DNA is TGTGCCAGCGAGGGAGGGGAAGGAGGTTCACCCCTCCACTTT. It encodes CASEGGEGGSPLHF. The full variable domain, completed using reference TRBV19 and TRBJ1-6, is DGGITQSPKYLFRKEGQNVTLSCEQNLNHDAMYWYRQDPGQGLRLIYYSQIVNDFQKGDIAEGYSVSREKKESFPLTVTSAQKNPTAFYLCASEGGEGGSPLHFGNGTRLTVT.

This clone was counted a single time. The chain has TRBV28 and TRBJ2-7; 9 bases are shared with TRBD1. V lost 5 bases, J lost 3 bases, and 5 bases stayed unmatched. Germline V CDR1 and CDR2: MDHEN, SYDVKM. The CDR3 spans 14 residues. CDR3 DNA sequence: TGTGCCAGCAGTGTACGACAGGGGGTCTACGAGCAGTACTTC. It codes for CASSVRQGVYEQYF.

CDR3 sequence (DNA): TGCGCCAGCAGCCTCAAGCAAGGGGCGGATCAGCCCCAGCATTTT. Protein: CASSLKQGADQPQHF. This chain uses TRBV4-1 with TRBJ1-5, with a possible D match to TRBD1 (5 bases). The ends were cut back, 4 bases at V and 5 bases at J, with 15 bases in the middle. Germline V gene sequence: CDR1 MGHRA, CDR2 YSYEKL. The length of the CDR3 is 15 residues.

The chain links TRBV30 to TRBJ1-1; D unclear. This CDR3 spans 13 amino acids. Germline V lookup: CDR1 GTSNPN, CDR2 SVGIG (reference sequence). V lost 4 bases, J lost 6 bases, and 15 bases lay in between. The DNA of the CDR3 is TGTGCCTGGACGGGGTCATTTGTCCCTGAAGCTTTCTTT. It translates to CAWTGSFVPEAFF. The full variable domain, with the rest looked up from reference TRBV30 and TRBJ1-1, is SQTIHQWPATLVQPVGSPLSLECTVEGTSNPNLYWYRQAAGRGLQLLFYSVGIGQISSEVPQNLSASRPQDRQFILSSKKLLLSDSGFYLCAWTGSFVPEAFFGQGTRLTVV.

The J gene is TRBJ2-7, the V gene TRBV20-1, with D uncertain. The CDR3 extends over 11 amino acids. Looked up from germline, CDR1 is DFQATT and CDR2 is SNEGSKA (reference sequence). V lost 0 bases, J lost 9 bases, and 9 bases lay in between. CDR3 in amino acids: CSARDGRRQYF. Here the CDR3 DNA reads TGCAGTGCTAGAGACGGCCGACGGCAGTACTTC.

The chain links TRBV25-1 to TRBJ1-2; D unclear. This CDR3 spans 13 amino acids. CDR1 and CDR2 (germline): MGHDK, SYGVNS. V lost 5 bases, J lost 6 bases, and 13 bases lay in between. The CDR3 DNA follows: TGTGCCAGCAGTTTACGGGGAGGTAATGGCTACACCTTC. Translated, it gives CASSLRGGNGYTF.

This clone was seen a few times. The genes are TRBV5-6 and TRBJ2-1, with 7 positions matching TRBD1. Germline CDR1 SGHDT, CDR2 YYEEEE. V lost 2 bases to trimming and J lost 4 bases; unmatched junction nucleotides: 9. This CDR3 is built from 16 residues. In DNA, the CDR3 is TGTGCCAGCAGCTTACGGACAGGTGAACTTTACAATGAGCAGTTCTTC. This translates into CASSLRTGELYNEQFF.

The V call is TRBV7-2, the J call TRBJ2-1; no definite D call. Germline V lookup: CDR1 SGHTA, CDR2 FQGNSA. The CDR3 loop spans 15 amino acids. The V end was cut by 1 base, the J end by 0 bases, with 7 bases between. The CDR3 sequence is CASSLGGASYNEQFF. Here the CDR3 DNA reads TGTGCCAGCAGCTTAGGGGGTGCCTCCTACAATGAGCAGTTCTTC.

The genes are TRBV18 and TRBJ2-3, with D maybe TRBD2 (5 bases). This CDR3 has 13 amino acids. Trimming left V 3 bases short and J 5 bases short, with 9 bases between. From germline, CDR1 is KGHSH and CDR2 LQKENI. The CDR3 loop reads CASSPRVGDTQYF. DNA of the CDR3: TGTGCCAGCTCACCGAGGGTTGGAGATACGCAGTATTTT.

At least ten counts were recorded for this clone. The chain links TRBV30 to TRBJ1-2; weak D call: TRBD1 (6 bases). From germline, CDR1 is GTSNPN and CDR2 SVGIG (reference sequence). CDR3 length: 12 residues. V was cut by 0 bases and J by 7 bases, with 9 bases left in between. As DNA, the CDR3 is TGTGCCTGGAGTGTAGGAGGGGGTGGCTACACCTTC. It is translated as CAWSVGGGGYTF.

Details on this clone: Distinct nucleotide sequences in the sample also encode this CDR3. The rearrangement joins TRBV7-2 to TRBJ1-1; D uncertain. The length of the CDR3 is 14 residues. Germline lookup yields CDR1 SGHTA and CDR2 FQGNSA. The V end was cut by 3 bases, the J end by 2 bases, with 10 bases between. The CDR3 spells CASSFRTANTEAFF. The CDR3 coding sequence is TGTGCCAGCAGCTTCCGGACCGCTAACACTGAAGCTTTCTTT.

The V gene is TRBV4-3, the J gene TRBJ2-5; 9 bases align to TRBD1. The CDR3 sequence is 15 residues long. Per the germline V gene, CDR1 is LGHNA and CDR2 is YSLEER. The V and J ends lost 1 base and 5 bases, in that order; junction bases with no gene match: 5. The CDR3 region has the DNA TGCGCCAGCAGCCAAGGGACAGGGGTAGGGGAGACCCAGTACTTC. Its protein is CASSQGTGVGETQYF.

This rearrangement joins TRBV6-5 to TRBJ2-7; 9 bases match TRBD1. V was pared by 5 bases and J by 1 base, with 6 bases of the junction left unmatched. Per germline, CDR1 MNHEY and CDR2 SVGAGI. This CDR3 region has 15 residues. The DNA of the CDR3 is TGTGCCAGCAGTCCTCGGGGACAGGGATCCTACGAGCAGTACTTC. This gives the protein CASSPRGQGSYEQYF.

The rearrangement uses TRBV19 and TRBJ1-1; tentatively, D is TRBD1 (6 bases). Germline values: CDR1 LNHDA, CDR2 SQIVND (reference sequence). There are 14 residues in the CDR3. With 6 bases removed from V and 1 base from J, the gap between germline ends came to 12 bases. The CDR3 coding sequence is TGTGCCAGTAGCCCCGGGACAAAGAACACTGAAGCTTTCTTT. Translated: CASSPGTKNTEAFF.

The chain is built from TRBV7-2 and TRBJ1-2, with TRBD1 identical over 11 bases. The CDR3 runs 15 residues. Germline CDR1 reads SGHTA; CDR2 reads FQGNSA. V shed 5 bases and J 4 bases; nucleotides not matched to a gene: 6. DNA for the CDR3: TGTGCCAGCAGCGTGGACAGGGGGCTCAGCTATGGCTACACCTTC. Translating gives CASSVDRGLSYGYTF. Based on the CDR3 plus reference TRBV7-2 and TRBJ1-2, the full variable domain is GAGVSQSPSNKVTEKGKDVELRCDPISGHTALYWYRQSLGQGLEFLIYFQGNSAPDKSGLPSDRFSAERTGGSVSTLTIQRTQQEDSAVYLCASSVDRGLSYGYTFGSGTRLTVV.

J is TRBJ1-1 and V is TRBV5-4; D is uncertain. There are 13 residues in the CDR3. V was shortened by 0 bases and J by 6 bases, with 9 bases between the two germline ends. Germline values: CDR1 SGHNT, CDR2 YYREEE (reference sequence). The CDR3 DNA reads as TGTGCCAGCAGCTTGGAGGGCGGTCCTGAAGCTTTCTTT. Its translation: CASSLEGGPEAFF.

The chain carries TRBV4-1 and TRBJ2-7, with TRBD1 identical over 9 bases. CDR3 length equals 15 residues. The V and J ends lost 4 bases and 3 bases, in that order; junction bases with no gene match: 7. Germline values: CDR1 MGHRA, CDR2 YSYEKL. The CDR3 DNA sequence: TGCGCCAGCAGCCTTCAGACAGGGGGTAACTACGAGCAGTACTTC. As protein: CASSLQTGGNYEQYF.

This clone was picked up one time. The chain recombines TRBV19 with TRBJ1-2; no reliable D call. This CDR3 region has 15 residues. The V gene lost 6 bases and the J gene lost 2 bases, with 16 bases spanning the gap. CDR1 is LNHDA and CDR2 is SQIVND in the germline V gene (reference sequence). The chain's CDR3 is CASRTGRNQNYGYTF. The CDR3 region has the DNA TGTGCCAGTAGAACTGGCCGGAACCAGAACTATGGCTACACCTTC.

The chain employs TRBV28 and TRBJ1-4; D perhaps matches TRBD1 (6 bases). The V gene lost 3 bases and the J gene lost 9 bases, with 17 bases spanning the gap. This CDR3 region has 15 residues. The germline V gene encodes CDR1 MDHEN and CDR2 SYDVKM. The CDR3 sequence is CASSFAGANIKKLFF. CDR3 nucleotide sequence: TGTGCCAGCAGTTTCGCGGGGGCGAACATTAAAAAACTGTTTTTT.

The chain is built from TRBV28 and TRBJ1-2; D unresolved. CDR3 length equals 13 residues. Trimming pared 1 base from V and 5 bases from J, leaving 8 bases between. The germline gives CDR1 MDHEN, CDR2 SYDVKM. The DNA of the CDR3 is TGTGCCAGCAGTTTATCTGCGGGATATGGCTACACCTTC. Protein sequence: CASSLSAGYGYTF.

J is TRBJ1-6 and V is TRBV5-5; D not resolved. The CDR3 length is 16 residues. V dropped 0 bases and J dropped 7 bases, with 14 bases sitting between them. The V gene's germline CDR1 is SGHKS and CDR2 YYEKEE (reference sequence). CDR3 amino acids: CASSLDRSGRNSPLHF. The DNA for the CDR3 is TGTGCCAGCAGCTTGGATCGGTCTGGGAGAAATTCACCCCTCCACTTT.

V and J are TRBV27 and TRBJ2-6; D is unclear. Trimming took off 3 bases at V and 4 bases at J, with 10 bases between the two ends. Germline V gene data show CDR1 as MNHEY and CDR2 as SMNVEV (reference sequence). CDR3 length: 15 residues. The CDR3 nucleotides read TGTGCCAGCAGTTTGACTCGAGCCGGGGCCAACGTCCTGACTTTC. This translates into CASSLTRAGANVLTF.

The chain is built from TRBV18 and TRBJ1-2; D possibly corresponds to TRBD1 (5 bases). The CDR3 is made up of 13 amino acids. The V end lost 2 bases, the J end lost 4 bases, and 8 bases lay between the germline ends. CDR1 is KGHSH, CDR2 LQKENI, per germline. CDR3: CASSPGATYGYTF. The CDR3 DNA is TGTGCCAGCTCACCAGGGGCAACCTATGGCTACACCTTC.

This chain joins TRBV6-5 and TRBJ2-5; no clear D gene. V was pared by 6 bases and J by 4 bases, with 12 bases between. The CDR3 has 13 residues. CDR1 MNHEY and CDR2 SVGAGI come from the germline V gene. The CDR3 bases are TGTGCCAGCAGGGCGACACCTCCAGAGACCCAGTACTTC. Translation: CASRATPPETQYF.

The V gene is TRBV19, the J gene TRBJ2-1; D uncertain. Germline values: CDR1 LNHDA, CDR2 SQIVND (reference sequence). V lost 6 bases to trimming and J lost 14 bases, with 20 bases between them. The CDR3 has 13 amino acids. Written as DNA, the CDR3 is TGTGCCAGTAGCCAACCACGCGAGGCGATAGAGTTCTTC. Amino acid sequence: CASSQPREAIEFF.